The 7 T cell receptor beta chains in this list originate from one sample, sequenced in a study of cytomegalovirus exposure and HLA in healthy donors. Use of 60 Vbeta and 13 Jbeta primers characterized the PCR. Generated by immunoSEQ multiplex PCR, the TCRdb table keeps only in-frame clones and is missing some. Of roughly 62,000 clones in the sample, 70% to 75% were seen once. Material for sequencing was PBMCs. The receptors derive from a woman in her 30s in good health and CMV-seronegative.

The chain employs TRBV12-5 and TRBJ1-5; possibly TRBD1 for D (5 bases). This CDR3 spans 16 amino acids. Germline lookup yields CDR1 LGHNT and CDR2 FRNRAP. V shed 2 bases and J shed 0 bases, with 11 bases lying between them. This CDR3 is CASGLPQGLSNQPQHF. The CDR3 region has the DNA TGTGCTAGTGGTTTGCCGCAGGGTCTTAGCAATCAGCCCCAGCATTTT. Using reference TRBV12-5 and TRBJ1-5 for the parts outside the CDR3, the full variable domain is DARVTQTPRHKVTEMGQEVTMRCQPILGHNTVFWYRQTMMQGLELLAYFRNRAPLDDSGMPKDRFSAEMPDATLATLKIQPSEPRDSAVYFCASGLPQGLSNQPQHFGDGTRLSIL.

This clone was seen only a few times. The chain couples TRBV28 to TRBJ1-2; D possibly corresponds to TRBD1 (6 bases). The CDR3 totals 15 residues. The germline gives CDR1 MDHEN, CDR2 SYDVKM. V lost 1 base, J lost 7 bases, and 16 bases lay in between. The CDR3 spells CASSLSRGRLGGYTF. CDR3 bases: TGTGCCAGCAGTTTATCGAGGGGGAGATTGGGTGGCTACACCTTC.

This chain links TRBV7-9 with TRBJ2-1; 13 nucleotides align to TRBD2. The CDR3 totals 14 residues. The V gene's germline CDR1 is SEHNR and CDR2 FQNEAQ (reference sequence). V shed 1 base, J shed 9 bases, and the junction held 0 bases outside the gene matches. In DNA, the CDR3 is TGTGCCAGCAGCTTAGGACTAGCGGGAGGTGAGCAGTTCTTC. Amino acid sequence: CASSLGLAGGEQFF. Looking up the rest from reference TRBV7-9 and TRBJ2-1 gives the full variable domain: DTGVSQNPRHKITKRGQNVTFRCDPISEHNRLYWYRQTLGQGPEFLTYFQNEAQLEKSRLLSDRFSAERPKGSFSTLEIQRTEQGDSAMYLCASSLGLAGGEQFFGPGTRLTVL.

The V call is TRBV5-1, the J call TRBJ2-1, with 12 bases matching TRBD2. The germline V gene has CDR1 SGHRS and CDR2 YFSETQ. J gave up 4 bases and V 4 bases, and 6 bases lay outside the gene matches. The CDR3 is made up of 16 amino acids. In DNA, the CDR3 is TGCGCCAGCAGCGTCGCCGGGACTAGCGGGTACAATGAGCAGTTCTTC. Protein product: CASSVAGTSGYNEQFF. Full variable domain (rest looked up from reference TRBV5-1 and TRBJ2-1): KAGVTQTPRYLIKTRGQQVTLSCSPISGHRSVSWYQQTPGQGLQFLFEYFSETQRNKGNFPGRFSGRQFSNSRSEMNVSTLELGDSALYLCASSVAGTSGYNEQFFGPGTRLTVL.

This clone has only a few counts. The CDR3 DNA is TGTGCCAGCAGCTTCGAACTAGCGTCGTCAGAGACCCAGTACTTC. It is translated as CASSFELASSETQYF. This chain connects TRBV9 to TRBJ2-5; 7 nucleotides match TRBD2. The germline V gene encodes CDR1 SGDLS and CDR2 YYNGEE. This CDR3 spans 15 amino acids. J lost 4 bases, V lost 4 bases, and 10 bases had no gene match.

V and J are TRBV18 and TRBJ2-3; no firm D call. The CDR3 is 14 amino acids. The V end lost 6 bases, the J end lost 1 base, and 11 bases lay between the germline ends. Germline lookup yields CDR1 KGHSH and CDR2 LQKENI. The CDR3 region is CASSPLAGTDTQYF. The CDR3 DNA reads TGTGCCAGCTCCCCCCTGGCAGGCACAGATACGCAGTATTTT.

This chain connects TRBV6-5 to TRBJ1-6, with D tentatively TRBD1 (6 bases). Germline values: CDR1 MNHEY, CDR2 SVGAGI. Deletions cut 6 bases from V and 3 bases from J, with 9 bases between. The CDR3 runs 14 residues. CDR3 loop: CASSATGYNSPLHF. In DNA form, the CDR3 reads TGTGCCAGCAGCGCGACAGGCTATAATTCACCCCTCCACTTT.